This TCR beta chain was documented in a study of T-cell memory formation after mild COVID-19. Study-wide context: TCR clusters were mostly donor specific.

TCRdb analysed the 5' RACE reads with MiXCR anew, one entry per CDR3 protein. The profile shows about 350,000 distinct CDR3 sequences, approximately 15% of them singletons. In germline, CDR1 is SNHLY, CDR2 FYNNEI. This CDR3 has 14 amino acids. V was shortened by 6 bases and J by 1 base, with 12 bases between the two germline ends. This chain links TRBV2 with TRBJ1-1; the D gene is possibly TRBD1 (6 bases). Sample: PBMCs or a T cell subset sorted from them (not recorded which). The receptor's source is a man between 18 and 29 years old who had mild COVID-19 (a few samples of this study predate the infection). Cell type and time point are not known. Written as DNA, the CDR3 is TGTGCCAGCAGGAAAACAGGGAGGAACACTGAAGCTTTCTTT. This sequence encodes CASRKTGRNTEAFF.